The 27 T cell receptor beta chains below were found in one sample sequenced in a study of naive and memory T cell subsets. Study outcomes and limitations: Especially in CD8 cells, naive repertoires contained a few larger clonotypes, possibly CD45RA-re-expressing memory cells.

These TCRs are of unknown antigen specificity. Both TRBC1 and TRBC2 were covered by a beta constant-region primer of two equimolar oligonucleotides. The ligated cDNA underwent four PCR rounds using SP2 and nested alpha and beta constant-region primers. Using its own MiXCR run on the UMI-ligation and nested PCR reads, TCRdb lists one record per CDR3 protein. The sample records 140,000 to 150,000 distinct CDR3 sequences, under 25% being singletons. Input material: naive CD4+ T cells from blood. The receptors were sampled from a human donor in good health.

The V call is TRBV19, the J call TRBJ1-1; D perhaps matches TRBD1 (6 bases). In germline, CDR1 is LNHDA, CDR2 SQIVND (reference sequence). Trimming cost V 5 bases and J 10 bases, with 11 bases left between them. The CDR3 covers 11 residues. The CDR3 reads CASSQQGTAFF. CDR3 coding DNA: TGTGCCAGTAGTCAACAGGGTACAGCTTTCTTT.

This sequence joins TRBV20-1 and TRBJ1-2; 8 bases match TRBD1. The CDR3 spans 15 residues. CDR1 is DFQATT and CDR2 is SNEGSKA in the germline V gene (reference sequence). V lost 1 base to trimming and J lost 7 bases; unmatched junction nucleotides: 11. DNA for the CDR3: TGCAGTGCTAGAGCGACAGGGGCCCCTAATGGTGGCTACACCTTC. Encoded protein: CSARATGAPNGGYTF.

The gene calls are TRBV6-4 and TRBJ2-2; no clear D. The CDR3 is made up of 17 amino acids. Between the trimmed V and J ends, which lost 4 bases and 2 bases, there was a span of 17 bases. Looked up from germline, CDR1 is MRHNA and CDR2 is SNTAGT. The CDR3 sequence is CASSVYAQAVNTGELFF. The CDR3 DNA sequence: TGTGCCAGCAGTGTTTATGCGCAGGCGGTAAACACCGGGGAGCTGTTTTTT.

The chain joins TRBV7-6 to TRBJ2-5, with D hard to call. The germline V and J ends were trimmed by 1 base and 7 bases, with 22 bases remaining between them. Looked up from germline, CDR1 is SGHVS and CDR2 is FNYEAQ. This CDR3 region has 17 residues. The DNA for the CDR3 is TGTGCCAGCAGCTTAGAGGCGCCAACTTACCGGTCGGGGACCCAGTACTTC. Its translation: CASSLEAPTYRSGTQYF.

This clonotype was seen a few times. The chain links TRBV28 to TRBJ2-4, with D perhaps TRBD2 (6 bases). This CDR3 has 21 amino acids. V lost 4 bases to trimming and J lost 0 bases, with 28 bases between them. Germline V CDR1 and CDR2: MDHEN, SYDVKM. CDR3 sequence: CASSSPRGGGTPEPAKNIQYF. In DNA form, the CDR3 reads TGTGCCAGCAGTTCCCCAAGAGGTGGCGGGACTCCCGAACCAGCCAAAAACATTCAGTACTTC.

The chain is built from TRBV6-2 or TRBV6-3 and TRBJ2-1, with unresolved D. This CDR3 is 14 amino acids long. With 4 bases removed from V and 8 bases from J, the gap between germline ends came to 15 bases. CDR1 is MNHEY, CDR2 SVGEGT, per germline. The CDR3 DNA sequence: TGTGCCAGCAGTTTTTTGACTCTTTACGATGAGCAGTTCTTC. It codes for CASSFLTLYDEQFF.

The chain links TRBV2 to TRBJ2-7; TRBD2 matches at 7 bases. The CDR3 loop spans 14 amino acids. Losses at the gene ends were 5 bases for V and 3 bases for J; bases not matched to a gene: 7. The germline CDR1 and CDR2 sequences are SNHLY and FYNNEI. The CDR3 bases are TGTGCCAGCAGTCCGAACGGACTAGTCTACGAGCAGTACTTC. It codes for CASSPNGLVYEQYF. The variable domain in full, completed from reference TRBV2 and TRBJ2-7, reads EPEVTQTPSHQVTQMGQEVILRCVPISNHLYFYWYRQILGQKVEFLVSFYNNEISEKSEIFDDQFSVERPDGSNFTLKIRSTKLEDSAMYFCASSPNGLVYEQYFGPGTRLTVT.

A few counts support this clonotype. This chain uses TRBV29-1 with TRBJ1-1; 7 bases are shared with TRBD1. V lost 5 bases to trimming and J lost 1 base; unmatched junction nucleotides: 1. This CDR3 is built from 12 residues. Per germline, CDR1 SQVTM and CDR2 ANQGSEA. CDR3 sequence (DNA): TGCAGCGTTTGGGACAGGAACACTGAAGCTTTCTTT. This codes for CSVWDRNTEAFF.

This clonotype occurred a few times. The CDR3 region is CASGRQGADEQFF. The CDR3 DNA reads TGTGCCAGCGGGCGTCAGGGGGCCGATGAGCAGTTCTTC. V and J are TRBV7-3 and TRBJ2-1; the match to TRBD1 covers 8 bases. V was clipped by 8 bases and J by 8 bases; unmatched bases: 8. Per the germline V gene, CDR1 is SGHTA and CDR2 is FQGTGA. The CDR3 totals 13 residues.

Many counts were recorded for this clonotype. This rearrangement joins TRBV28 to TRBJ2-3; D is unclear. There are 14 residues in the CDR3. CDR1 is MDHEN and CDR2 is SYDVKM in the germline V gene. The V and J ends lost 2 bases and 3 bases respectively, with 9 bases between them. Here the CDR3 reads CASSLAWPTDTQYF. DNA for the CDR3: TGTGCCAGCAGTTTAGCTTGGCCGACAGATACGCAGTATTTT.

This clonotype has only a few counts. The chain employs TRBV4-1 and TRBJ2-2; 9 bases line up with TRBD1. Per the germline V gene, CDR1 is MGHRA and CDR2 is YSYEKL. CDR3 length: 19 amino acids. Losses at the gene ends were 1 base for V and 1 base for J; bases not matched to a gene: 10. In nucleotides, the CDR3 is TGCGCCAGCAGCCAAGGCGGCGGACAGGGGCTATTGAACACCGGGGAGCTGTTTTTT. Protein product: CASSQGGGQGLLNTGELFF.

The rearrangement links TRBV5-6 to TRBJ1-1; 7 nucleotides agree with TRBD1. CDR3 size: 14 residues. Germline trimming cut 0 bases from V and 4 bases from J; bases unmatched to any gene: 3. CDR1 and CDR2 from the germline V gene are SGHDT and YYEEEE. Here the CDR3 DNA reads TGTGCCAGCAGCTTGGGACAGGGAAGCACTGAAGCTTTCTTT. It encodes CASSLGQGSTEAFF. The variable domain in full, with the rest retrieved from reference TRBV5-6 and TRBJ1-1, is DAGVTQSPTHLIKTRGQQVTLRCSPKSGHDTVSWYQQALGQGPQFIFQYYEEEERQRGNFPDRFSGHQFPNYSSELNVNALLLGDSALYLCASSLGQGSTEAFFGQGTRLTVV.

Many counts were recorded for this clonotype. The chain has TRBV12-3 or TRBV12-4 and TRBJ1-5; a possible D gene is TRBD1 (5 bases). Trimming cost V 4 bases and J 7 bases, with 14 bases left between them. This CDR3 contains 14 residues. CDR3 amino acids: CASSSGVGGQPQHF. The CDR3 DNA reads as TGTGCCAGCAGTTCGGGCGTCGGGGGGCAGCCCCAGCATTTT.

This clonotype was seen more than once but under ten times. The rearrangement uses TRBV6-5 and TRBJ2-1; 7 bases line up with TRBD2. From germline, CDR1 is MNHEY and CDR2 SVGAGI. V gave up 1 base and J gave up 0 bases; unmatched junction bases: 6. The CDR3 has 17 residues. This chain's CDR3 is CASSYFPGGSSYNEQFF. The CDR3, as DNA: TGTGCCAGCAGTTACTTTCCTGGCGGGAGCTCCTACAATGAGCAGTTCTTC.

This clonotype was counted ten times or more. The junction departs from germline at one end; a sequencing error may be responsible. The V and J genes are TRBV5-1 and TRBJ2-1; D ambiguous. In germline, CDR1 is SGHRS, CDR2 YFSETQ. The CDR3 extends over 15 amino acids. The CDR3 loop is CASSLAWGSSNEQFF. CDR3 bases: TGCGCCAGCAGCTTGGCCTGGGGTTCCTCCAATGAGCAGTTCTTC. The whole variable domain, remainder taken from reference TRBV5-1 and TRBJ2-1, is KAGVTQTPRYLIKTRGQQVTLSCSPISGHRSVSWYQQTPGQGLQFLFEYFSETQRNKGNFPGRFSGRQFSNSRSEMNVSTLELGDSALYLCASSLAWGSSNEQFFGPGTRLTVL.

J is TRBJ2-3 and V is TRBV9, with D uncertain. V was pared by 0 bases and J by 6 bases, with 8 bases between. The CDR3 covers 13 residues. Germline V gene sequence: CDR1 SGDLS, CDR2 YYNGEE. The CDR3 nucleotides read TGTGCCAGCAGCGTAGGGCCAAACGATACGCAGTATTTT. This gives the protein CASSVGPNDTQYF. Full variable domain (outside the CDR3, taken from reference TRBV9 and TRBJ2-3): DSGVTQTPKHLITATGQRVTLRCSPRSGDLSVYWYQQSLDQGLQFLIQYYNGEERAKGNILERFSAQQFPDLHSELNLSSLELGDSALYFCASSVGPNDTQYFGPGTRLTVL.

This clonotype has more than one count but fewer than ten. The chain joins TRBV6-5 to TRBJ2-5, with a possible D match to TRBD2 (6 bases). CDR1 MNHEY and CDR2 SVGAGI come from the germline V gene. This CDR3 spans 15 amino acids. V dropped 3 bases and J dropped 0 bases, with 11 bases sitting between them. The CDR3 spells CASSYGRGNQETQYF. For the CDR3, the DNA is TGTGCCAGCAGTTATGGTCGGGGGAACCAAGAGACCCAGTACTTC.

This clonotype occurred once. The rearrangement uses TRBV11-3 and TRBJ2-1, with D perhaps given as TRBD1 or TRBD2 (7 bases each). Germline V gene data show CDR1 as SGHNT and CDR2 as YENEEA. Trimming stripped 0 bases from V and 6 bases from J, with 12 bases between. The CDR3 is 15 amino acids. CDR3 amino acids: CASSLDRGGTNEQFF. DNA for the CDR3: TGTGCCAGCAGCTTAGACAGGGGGGGGACCAATGAGCAGTTCTTC.

This clonotype appeared a single time. The V and J genes are TRBV5-1 and TRBJ2-3; 11 bases match TRBD2. The CDR3 is 17 residues long. CDR1 is SGHRS and CDR2 is YFSETQ in the germline V gene. The ends lost 2 bases at V and 2 bases at J; junction bases unmatched: 7. Here the CDR3 reads CASSFPTSGDYTDTQYF. Here the CDR3 DNA reads TGCGCCAGCAGCTTCCCGACTAGCGGGGATTACACAGATACGCAGTATTTT.

This clonotype occurred a few times. The chain joins TRBV20-1 to TRBJ1-1; D call uncertain. The CDR3 is 12 residues long. The ends were cut back, 7 bases at V and 4 bases at J, with 13 bases in the middle. CDR1 is DFQATT, CDR2 SNEGSKA, per germline (reference sequence). The CDR3 is CSVGGPGTEAFF. CDR3 in DNA: TGCAGTGTTGGAGGGCCGGGCACTGAAGCTTTCTTT.

This clonotype was found a few times. The rearrangement links TRBV30 to TRBJ2-5, with D maybe TRBD1 (6 bases). There are 13 residues in the CDR3. Germline V gene data show CDR1 as GTSNPN and CDR2 as SVGIG (reference sequence). Trimming took off 6 bases at V and 4 bases at J, with 15 bases between the two ends. The CDR3 DNA follows: TGTGCCTGCAGCACAGGGACGAGAGAGACCCAGTACTTC. Protein sequence: CACSTGTRETQYF.

The J gene is TRBJ2-7, the V gene TRBV28, with 8 bases fitting TRBD2. This CDR3 is 15 amino acids long. V lost 5 bases to trimming and J lost 4 bases; unmatched junction nucleotides: 10. CDR1 MDHEN and CDR2 SYDVKM come from the germline V gene. As DNA, the CDR3 is TGTGCCAGCAGTCCCAGGGGCAGCGGGAGATACGAGCAGTACTTC. Translation gives CASSPRGSGRYEQYF.

This clonotype has just a few counts. V usage is TRBV4-3 and J usage is TRBJ2-1; 7 bases match TRBD1. V shed 4 bases, J shed 4 bases, and the junction held 7 bases outside the gene matches. The CDR3 has 15 residues. Germline CDR1 and CDR2: LGHNA and YSLEER. Here the CDR3 DNA reads TGCGCCAGCAGCCGGACGGGACAGAGATACAATGAGCAGTTCTTC. Translating it yields CASSRTGQRYNEQFF.

This clonotype turned up a few times. V is TRBV27 and J is TRBJ2-7, with 10 bases fitting TRBD2. The CDR3 spans 15 residues. Germline CDR1 MNHEY, CDR2 SMNVEV (reference sequence). Trimming took 5 bases from V and 7 from J; bases not matched to a gene: 11. Here the CDR3 reads CASSTPSGRTREQYF. Written as DNA, the CDR3 is TGTGCCAGCAGTACCCCTAGCGGGAGAACTCGGGAGCAGTACTTC.

This clonotype was counted a few times. The chain employs TRBV6-6 and TRBJ1-1, with D unclear. Per the germline V gene, CDR1 is MNHNY and CDR2 is SVGAGI (reference sequence). This CDR3 contains 13 residues. V dropped 7 bases and J dropped 1 base, with 10 bases sitting between them. The CDR3 protein is CASTHRRNTEAFF. The DNA for the CDR3 is TGTGCCAGCACCCACCGCAGGAACACTGAAGCTTTCTTT.

This clonotype was counted only a few times. The chain carries TRBV5-1 and TRBJ1-4; D is unresolved. The CDR3 length is 15 residues. The germline V gene encodes CDR1 SGHRS and CDR2 YFSETQ. The germline V and J ends were trimmed by 0 bases and 10 bases, with 16 bases remaining between them. CDR3: CASSLEGTGFGKLFF. CDR3 bases: TGCGCCAGCAGCTTGGAAGGCACGGGCTTCGGAAAACTGTTTTTT.

V usage is TRBV29-1 and J usage is TRBJ2-2; D may be TRBD2 (5 bases). V dropped 7 bases and J dropped 1 base, with 7 bases sitting between them. Germline values: CDR1 SQVTM, CDR2 ANQGSEA. CDR3 length: 12 amino acids. The CDR3 here is CSAGMNTGELFF. In DNA form, the CDR3 reads TGCAGCGCGGGAATGAACACCGGGGAGCTGTTTTTT.